This T cell receptor (beta chain) comes out of a study of T cells in Graves' hyperthyroidism and ophthalmopathy. The CDR3 regions of TCR beta were amplified from RNA transcripts. An initial round of RT-PCR targeting the TCR CDR3 relied on the HTBI primer set. One entry per CDR3 protein, called by TCRdb with MiXCR from the multiplex PCR reads. This table holds 650,000 to 750,000 distinct CDR3 sequences, around 13% found once. This clonotype was observed many times. The antigen is not known. It was considered stable Graves' hyperthyroidism when ophthalmopathy did not progress within 18 months. The PBMCs were taken from over 9.5 ml of fresh peripheral blood. Study-wide findings and caveats: Blood shared most expanded thyroid clonotypes above 0.001.

The V gene's germline CDR1 is MNHEY and CDR2 SVGAGI. Trimming took 0 bases from V and 4 from J; bases not matched to a gene: 12. This CDR3 has 18 residues. This TCR was sampled from a young woman with Graves' hyperthyroidism. The V and J genes are TRBV6-5 and TRBJ2-3; 8 nucleotides match TRBD1. The sample was blood. The CDR3 bases are TGTGCCAGCAGTTACTCGTCGGCGTCCTCCAGGGGGCCAGATACGCAGTATTTT. Translated: CASSYSSASSRGPDTQYF.